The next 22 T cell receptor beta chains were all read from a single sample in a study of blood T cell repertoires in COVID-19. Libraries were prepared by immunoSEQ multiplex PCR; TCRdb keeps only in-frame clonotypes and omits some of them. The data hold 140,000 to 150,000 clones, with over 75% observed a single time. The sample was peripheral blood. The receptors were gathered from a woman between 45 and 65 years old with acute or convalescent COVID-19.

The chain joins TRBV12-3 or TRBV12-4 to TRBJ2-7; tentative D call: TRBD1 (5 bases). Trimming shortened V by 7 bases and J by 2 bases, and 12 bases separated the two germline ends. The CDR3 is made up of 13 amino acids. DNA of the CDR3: TGTGCCAGCACCATGACAGCTACCTACGAGCAGTACTTC. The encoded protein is CASTMTATYEQYF.

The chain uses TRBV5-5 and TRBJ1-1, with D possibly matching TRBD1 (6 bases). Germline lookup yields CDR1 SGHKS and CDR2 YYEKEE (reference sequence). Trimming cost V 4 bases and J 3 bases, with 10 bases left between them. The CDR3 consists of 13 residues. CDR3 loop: CASSAAGDTEAFF. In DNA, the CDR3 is TGTGCCAGCAGCGCCGCAGGGGACACTGAAGCTTTCTTT.

The CDR3 protein is CASSPRQQETQYF. The CDR3 bases are TGTGCCAGCTCACCAAGACAACAAGAGACCCAGTACTTC. This chain joins TRBV18 and TRBJ2-5; D unclear. V lost 2 bases and J 2 bases, leaving 6 bases between the germline ends. Germline CDR1 is KGHSH and CDR2 is LQKENI. The CDR3 contains 13 residues.

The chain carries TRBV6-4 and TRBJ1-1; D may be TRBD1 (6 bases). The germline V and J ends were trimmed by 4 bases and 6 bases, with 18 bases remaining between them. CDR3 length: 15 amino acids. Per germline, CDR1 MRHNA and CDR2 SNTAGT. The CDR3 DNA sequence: TGTGCCAGCAGTGCCCACGCACAGGGAAGGCCTGAAGCTTTCTTT. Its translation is CASSAHAQGRPEAFF.

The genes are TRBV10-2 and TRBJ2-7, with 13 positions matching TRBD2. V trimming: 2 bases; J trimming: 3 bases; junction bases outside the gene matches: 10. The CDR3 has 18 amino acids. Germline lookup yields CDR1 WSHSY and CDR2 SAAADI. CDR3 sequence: CASSEPQWRLAGGYEQYF. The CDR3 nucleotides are TGCGCCAGCAGTGAGCCCCAATGGAGACTAGCGGGGGGCTACGAGCAGTACTTC.

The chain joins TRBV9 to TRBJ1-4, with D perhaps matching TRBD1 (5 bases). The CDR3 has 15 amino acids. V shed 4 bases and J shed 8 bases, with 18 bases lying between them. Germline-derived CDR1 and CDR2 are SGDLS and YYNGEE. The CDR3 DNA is TGTGCCAGCAGCCCCCAAGGGGCCCTCCTGGAAAAACTGTTTTTT. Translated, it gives CASSPQGALLEKLFF.

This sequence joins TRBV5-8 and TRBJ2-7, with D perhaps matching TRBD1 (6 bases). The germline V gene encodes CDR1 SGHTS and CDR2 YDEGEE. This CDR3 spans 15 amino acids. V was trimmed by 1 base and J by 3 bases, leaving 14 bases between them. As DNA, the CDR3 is TGTGCCAGCAGCTTGTCTCCGGACAGCAGCTACGAGCAGTACTTC. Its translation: CASSLSPDSSYEQYF.

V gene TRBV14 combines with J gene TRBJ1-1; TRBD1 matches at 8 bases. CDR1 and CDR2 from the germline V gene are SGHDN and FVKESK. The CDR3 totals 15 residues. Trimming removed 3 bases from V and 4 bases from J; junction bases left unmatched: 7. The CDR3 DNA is TGTGCCAGCAGCCAGAGGACAGGGTTAGGCACTGAAGCTTTCTTT. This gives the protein CASSQRTGLGTEAFF.

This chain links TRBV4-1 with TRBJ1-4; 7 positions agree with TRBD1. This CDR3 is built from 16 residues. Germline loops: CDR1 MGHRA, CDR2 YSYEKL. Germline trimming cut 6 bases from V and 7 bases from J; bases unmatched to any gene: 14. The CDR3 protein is CASSLTGAGESEKLFF. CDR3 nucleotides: TGCGCCAGCAGTCTAACAGGGGCCGGCGAGAGTGAAAAACTGTTTTTT.

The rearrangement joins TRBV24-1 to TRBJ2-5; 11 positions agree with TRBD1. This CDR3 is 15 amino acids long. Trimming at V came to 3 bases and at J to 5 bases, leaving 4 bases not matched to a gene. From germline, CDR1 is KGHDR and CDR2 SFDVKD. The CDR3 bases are TGTGCCACCAGTGATCCGGGACAGGGGGTTGAGACCCAGTACTTC. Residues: CATSDPGQGVETQYF.

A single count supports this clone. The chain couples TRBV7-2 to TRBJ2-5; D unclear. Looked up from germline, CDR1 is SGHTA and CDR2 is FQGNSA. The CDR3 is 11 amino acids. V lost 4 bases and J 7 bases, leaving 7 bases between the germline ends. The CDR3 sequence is CASSSPGTQYF. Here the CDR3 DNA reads TGTGCCAGCAGCTCCCCGGGGACCCAGTACTTC.

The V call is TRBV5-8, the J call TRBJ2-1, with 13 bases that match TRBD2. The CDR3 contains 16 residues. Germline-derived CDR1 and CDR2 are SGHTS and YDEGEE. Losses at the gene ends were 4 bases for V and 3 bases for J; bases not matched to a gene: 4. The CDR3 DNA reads TGTGCCAGCAGCGGGACTAGCGGGGTCAGCTACAATGAGCAGTTCTTC. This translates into CASSGTSGVSYNEQFF. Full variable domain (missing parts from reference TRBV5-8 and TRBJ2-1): EAGVTQSPTHLIKTRGQQATLRCSPISGHTSVYWYQQALGLGLQFLLWYDEGEERNRGNFPPRFSGRQFPNYSSELNVNALELEDSALYLCASSGTSGVSYNEQFFGPGTRLTVL.

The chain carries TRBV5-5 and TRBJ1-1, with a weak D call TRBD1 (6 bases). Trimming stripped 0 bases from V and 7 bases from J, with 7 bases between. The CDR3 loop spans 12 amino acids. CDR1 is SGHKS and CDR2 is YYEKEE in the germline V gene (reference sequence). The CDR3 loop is CASSLEGGEAFF. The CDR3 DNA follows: TGTGCCAGCAGCTTGGAAGGGGGTGAAGCTTTCTTT.

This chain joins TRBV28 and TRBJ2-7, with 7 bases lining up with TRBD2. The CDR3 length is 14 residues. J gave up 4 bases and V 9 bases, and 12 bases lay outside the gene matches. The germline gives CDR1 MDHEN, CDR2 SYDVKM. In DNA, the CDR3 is TGTGCCAGTTCTAGCGGTGGGAATAGATACGAGCAGTACTTC. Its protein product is CASSSGGNRYEQYF.

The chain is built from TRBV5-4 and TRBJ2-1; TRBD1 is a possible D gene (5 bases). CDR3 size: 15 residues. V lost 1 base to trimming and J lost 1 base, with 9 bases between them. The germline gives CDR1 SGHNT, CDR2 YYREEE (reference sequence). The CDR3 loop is CASSLQGGSYNEQFF. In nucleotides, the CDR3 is TGTGCCAGCAGCTTGCAGGGTGGTTCCTACAATGAGCAGTTCTTC. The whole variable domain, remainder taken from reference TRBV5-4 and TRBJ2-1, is ETGVTQSPTHLIKTRGQQVTLRCSSQSGHNTVSWYQQALGQGPQFIFQYYREEENGRGNFPPRFSGLQFPNYSSELNVNALELDDSALYLCASSLQGGSYNEQFFGPGTRLTVL.

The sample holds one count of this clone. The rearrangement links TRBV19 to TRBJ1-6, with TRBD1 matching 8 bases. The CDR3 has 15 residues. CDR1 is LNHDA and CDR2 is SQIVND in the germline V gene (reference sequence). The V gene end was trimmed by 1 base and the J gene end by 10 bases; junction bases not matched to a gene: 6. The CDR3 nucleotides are TGTGCCAGTAGTATAGGCGGCAGGGGGCGATCACCCCTCCACTTT. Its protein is CASSIGGRGRSPLHF.

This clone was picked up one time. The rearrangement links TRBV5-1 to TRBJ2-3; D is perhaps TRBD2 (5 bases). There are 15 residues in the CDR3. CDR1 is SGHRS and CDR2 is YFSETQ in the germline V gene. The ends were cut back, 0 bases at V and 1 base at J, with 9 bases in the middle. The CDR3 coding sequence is TGCGCCAGCAGCTTGGTGGCGGGCCGCACAGATACGCAGTATTTT. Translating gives CASSLVAGRTDTQYF.

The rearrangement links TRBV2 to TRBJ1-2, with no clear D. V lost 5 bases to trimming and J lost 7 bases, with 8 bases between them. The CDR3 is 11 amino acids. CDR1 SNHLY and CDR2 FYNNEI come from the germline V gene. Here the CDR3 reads CASSSFGGYTF. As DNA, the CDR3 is TGTGCCAGCAGTAGCTTTGGTGGCTACACCTTC.

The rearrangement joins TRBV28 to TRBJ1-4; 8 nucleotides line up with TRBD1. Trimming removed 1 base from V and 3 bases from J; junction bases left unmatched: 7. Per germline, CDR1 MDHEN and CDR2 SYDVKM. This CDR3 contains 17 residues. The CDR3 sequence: CASSLLSGGRSNEKLFF. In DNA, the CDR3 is TGTGCCAGCAGTTTATTGTCAGGGGGCCGGTCTAATGAAAAACTGTTTTTT.

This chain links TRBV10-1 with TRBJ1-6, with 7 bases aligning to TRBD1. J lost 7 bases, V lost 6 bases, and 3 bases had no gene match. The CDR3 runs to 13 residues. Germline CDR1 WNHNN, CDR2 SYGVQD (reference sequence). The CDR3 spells CASRADRNSPLHF. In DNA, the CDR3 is TGCGCCAGCAGGGCGGACAGGAATTCACCCCTCCACTTT.

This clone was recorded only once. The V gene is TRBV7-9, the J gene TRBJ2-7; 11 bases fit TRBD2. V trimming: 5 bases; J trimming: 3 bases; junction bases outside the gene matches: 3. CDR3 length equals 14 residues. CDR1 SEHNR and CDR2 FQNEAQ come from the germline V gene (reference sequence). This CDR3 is CASSPGTSGYEQYF. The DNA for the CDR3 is TGTGCCAGCAGCCCCGGGACTAGCGGCTACGAGCAGTACTTC. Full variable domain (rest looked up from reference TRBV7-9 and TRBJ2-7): DTGVSQNPRHKITKRGQNVTFRCDPISEHNRLYWYRQTLGQGPEFLTYFQNEAQLEKSRLLSDRFSAERPKGSFSTLEIQRTEQGDSAMYLCASSPGTSGYEQYFGPGTRLTVT.

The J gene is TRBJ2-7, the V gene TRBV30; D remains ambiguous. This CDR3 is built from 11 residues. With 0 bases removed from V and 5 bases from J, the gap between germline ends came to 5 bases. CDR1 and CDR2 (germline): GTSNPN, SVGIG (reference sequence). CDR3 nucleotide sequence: TGTGCCTGGAGTGTACTGGACGAGCAGTACTTC. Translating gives CAWSVLDEQYF. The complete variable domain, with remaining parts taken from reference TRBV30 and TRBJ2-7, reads SQTIHQWPATLVQPVGSPLSLECTVEGTSNPNLYWYRQAAGRGLQLLFYSVGIGQISSEVPQNLSASRPQDRQFILSSKKLLLSDSGFYLCAWSVLDEQYFGPGTRLTVT.